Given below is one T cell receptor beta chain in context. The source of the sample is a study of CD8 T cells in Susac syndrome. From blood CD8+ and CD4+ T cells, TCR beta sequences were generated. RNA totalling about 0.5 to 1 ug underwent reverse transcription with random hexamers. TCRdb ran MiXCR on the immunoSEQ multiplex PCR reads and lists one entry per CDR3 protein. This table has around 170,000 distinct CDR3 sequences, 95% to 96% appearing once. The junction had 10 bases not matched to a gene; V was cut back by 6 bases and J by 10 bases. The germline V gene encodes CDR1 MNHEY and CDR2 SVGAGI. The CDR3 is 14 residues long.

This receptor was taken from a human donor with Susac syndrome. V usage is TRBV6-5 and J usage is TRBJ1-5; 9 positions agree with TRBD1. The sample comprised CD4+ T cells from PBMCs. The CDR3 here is CASSPRDRVDPQHF. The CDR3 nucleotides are TGTGCCAGCAGCCCCCGGGACAGGGTTGATCCCCAGCATTTT.